The 14 T cell receptor beta chains below all came from one sample that was sequenced in a study of cytomegalovirus exposure and HLA in healthy donors. The PCR used 60 Vbeta and 13 Jbeta primers. Libraries were prepared by immunoSEQ multiplex PCR; TCRdb keeps only in-frame clonotypes and omits some of them. The table lists 130,000 or so clones, 70% to 80% of them singletons. The specimen was PBMCs. The receptors shown here come from a woman in her sixties in good health and CMV-seronegative.

The genes are TRBV4-1 and TRBJ2-3, with no clear D. The CDR3 contains 12 residues. V was clipped by 0 bases and J by 6 bases, with 4 bases between them. Germline V CDR1 and CDR2: MGHRA, YSYEKL. Here the CDR3 DNA reads TGCGCCAGCAGCCAAGATATCGATACGCAGTATTTT. Translation gives CASSQDIDTQYF.

This chain uses TRBV4-1 with TRBJ2-2; a possible D gene is TRBD2 (5 bases). The V and J ends lost 5 bases and 6 bases respectively, with 16 bases between them. Germline values: CDR1 MGHRA, CDR2 YSYEKL. The CDR3 runs 15 residues. The CDR3 is CASSGLTPRAGELFF. The CDR3 nucleotides are TGCGCCAGCAGCGGGTTGACACCGAGGGCCGGGGAGCTGTTTTTT.

V gene TRBV28 combines with J gene TRBJ1-5, with D possibly being TRBD1 (6 bases). CDR3 length: 16 residues. Trimming took 6 bases from V and 7 from J, leaving 22 bases between them. Germline CDR1 and CDR2: MDHEN and SYDVKM. The CDR3 protein is CASSLGSAGARQPQHF. In nucleotides, the CDR3 is TGTGCCAGCAGCTTAGGAAGTGCGGGGGCTCGGCAGCCCCAGCATTTT.

The CDR3 nucleotides are TGTGCCAGCAGCCTCGACAATAAGTATGGCTACACCTTC. This codes for CASSLDNKYGYTF. V is TRBV7-3 and J is TRBJ1-2; unclear D gene. Per the germline V gene, CDR1 is SGHTA and CDR2 is FQGTGA. The V gene lost 5 bases and the J gene lost 5 bases, with 12 bases spanning the gap. The CDR3 is 13 residues long.

J is TRBJ2-1 and V is TRBV7-2; 11 positions agree with TRBD2. The ends lost 5 bases at V and 10 bases at J; junction bases unmatched: 7. Per germline, CDR1 SGHTA and CDR2 FQGNSA. The CDR3 runs to 14 residues. In nucleotides, the CDR3 is TGTGCCAGCAGCCGGTTAGCGGGGGGGCGGGAGCAGTTCTTC. Its translation: CASSRLAGGREQFF.

The chain recombines TRBV7-3 with TRBJ2-1, with 10 bases fitting TRBD2. The CDR3 is 17 amino acids. Germline V gene data show CDR1 as SGHTA and CDR2 as FQGTGA. V shed 2 bases, J shed 3 bases, and the junction held 7 bases outside the gene matches. CDR3 region: CASSLYGGTSDYNEQFF. The CDR3 nucleotides are TGTGCCAGCAGCTTATATGGGGGGACTAGCGACTACAATGAGCAGTTCTTC. Filled out from reference TRBV7-3 and TRBJ2-1, the complete variable domain reads GAGVSQTPSNKVTEKGKYVELRCDPISGHTALYWYRQSLGQGPEFLIYFQGTGAADDSGLPNDRFFAVRPEGSVSTLKIQRTERGDSAVYLCASSLYGGTSDYNEQFFGPGTRLTVL.

The chain is built from TRBV19 and TRBJ2-7; the D gene is possibly TRBD1 (6 bases). This CDR3 comprises 14 residues. Trimming took 6 bases from V and 6 from J, leaving 18 bases between them. In germline, CDR1 is LNHDA, CDR2 SQIVND (reference sequence). DNA of the CDR3: TGTGCCAGTAGGAGATCCGACAGGCAGGGCGAGCAGTACTTC. It encodes CASRRSDRQGEQYF.

The V and J genes are TRBV5-1 and TRBJ1-2; unclear D gene. Germline assignment: CDR1 SGHRS and CDR2 YFSETQ. The CDR3 spans 14 residues. Trimming removed 4 bases at V and 0 bases at J, with 10 bases between. DNA of the CDR3: TGCGCCAGCAGCCCCACGACATCTAACTATGGCTACACCTTC. The encoded protein is CASSPTTSNYGYTF.

The gene calls are TRBV6-5 and TRBJ1-2; no definite D call. The CDR3 covers 13 residues. Trimming left V 6 bases short and J 2 bases short, with 10 bases between. Germline V lookup: CDR1 MNHEY, CDR2 SVGAGI. This CDR3 reads CASSEGWNYGYTF. The CDR3 nucleotides are TGTGCCAGCAGCGAGGGTTGGAACTATGGCTACACCTTC.

The chain recombines TRBV6-1 with TRBJ2-7, with D unresolved. This CDR3 is built from 14 residues. Looked up from germline, CDR1 is MNHNS and CDR2 is SASEGT. Trimming shortened V by 6 bases and J by 2 bases, and 14 bases separated the two germline ends. DNA for the CDR3: TGTGCCAGCAGAGTGGGCCCAGCTCCCTACGAGCAGTACTTC. It specifies CASRVGPAPYEQYF.

This clone was seen more than once but under ten times. CDR3 bases: TGTGCCAGCAGCTTCAGGGGGCCTGGAAACACCATATATTTT. This sequence encodes CASSFRGPGNTIYF. V and J are TRBV5-8 and TRBJ1-3; 8 bases match TRBD1. The CDR3 covers 14 residues. Looked up from germline, CDR1 is SGHTS and CDR2 is YDEGEE. Trimming took 2 bases from V and 2 from J; bases not matched to a gene: 0.

The V call is TRBV5-4, the J call TRBJ2-5; the match to TRBD2 covers 9 bases. The CDR3 consists of 17 residues. Losses at the gene ends were 2 bases for V and 5 bases for J; bases not matched to a gene: 13. Per the germline V gene, CDR1 is SGHNT and CDR2 is YYREEE (reference sequence). CDR3 region: CASSLPRGGGAEETQYF. The CDR3 DNA follows: TGTGCCAGCAGCTTACCCCGGGGCGGGGGGGCGGAGGAGACCCAGTACTTC.

The chain combines TRBV5-1 with TRBJ2-1; TRBD1 matches 8 bases. This CDR3 region has 15 residues. Trimming at V came to 0 bases and at J to 3 bases, leaving 2 bases not matched to a gene. Germline lookup yields CDR1 SGHRS and CDR2 YFSETQ. CDR3 loop: CASSLETGVYNEQFF. As DNA, the CDR3 is TGCGCCAGCAGCTTGGAGACAGGGGTCTACAATGAGCAGTTCTTC.

The J gene is TRBJ2-6, the V gene TRBV7-3; possible D gene TRBD2, 5 bases. Trimming pared 2 bases from V and 2 bases from J, leaving 7 bases between. This CDR3 has 15 amino acids. Germline CDR1 and CDR2: SGHTA and FQGTGA. CDR3 amino acids: CASSLGSTGANVLTF. CDR3 nucleotides: TGTGCCAGCAGCTTAGGGAGTACTGGGGCCAACGTCCTGACTTTC.